This is a list of T cell receptor beta chains from one sample in a study of blood T cell repertoires in COVID-19. The protocol was immunoSEQ multiplex PCR, while the TCRdb copy is restricted to in-frame clones and leaves out a portion. This table holds 250,000 to 350,000 clones, 85% to 90% found once. The sequenced sample was peripheral blood. Source of these receptors: a woman aged 50 to 60 with active or convalescent COVID-19. CDR3s include the opening cysteine and the closing phenylalanine or tryptophan. D genes are given only for firm matches. Part of the rows lack a size; the others show once, few, many or a class for expanded clones.

abundance: .
len: 14
v_gene: TRBV5-1
j_gene: TRBJ1-1
d_gene: .
CDR3aa: CASSPLTGNTEAFF
CDR3nt: TGCGCCAGCAGCCCCCTGACGGGGAACACTGAAGCTTTCTTT

abundance: .
len: 14
v_gene: TRBV2
j_gene: TRBJ1-1
d_gene: .
CDR3aa: CASNQVRMNTEAFF
CDR3nt: TGTGCCAGCAACCAGGTACGGATGAACACTGAAGCTTTCTTT

abundance: .
len: 16
v_gene: TRBV16
j_gene: TRBJ2-7
d_gene: .
CDR3aa: CASSQWWRGRLNEQYF
CDR3nt: TGTGCCAGCAGCCAATGGTGGAGGGGGCGCCTCAACGAGCAGTACTTC

abundance: once
len: 18
v_gene: TRBV6-2/TRBV6-3
j_gene: TRBJ2-2
d_gene: TRBD2
CDR3aa: CASSRGTSGTTNTGELFF
CDR3nt: TGTGCCAGCAGCCGCGGGACTAGCGGAACTACAAACACCGGGGAGCTGTTTTTT

abundance: .
len: 15
v_gene: TRBV3-1/TRBV3-2
j_gene: TRBJ2-5
d_gene: TRBD2
CDR3aa: CASSQPSAGGETQYF
CDR3nt: TGTGCCAGCAGCCAACCTTCGGCGGGAGGGGAGACCCAGTACTTC

abundance: .
len: 16
v_gene: TRBV4-1
j_gene: TRBJ2-1
d_gene: .
CDR3aa: CASSQESSFSYNEQFF
CDR3nt: TGCGCCAGCAGCCAAGAATCTAGTTTTTCCTACAATGAGCAGTTCTTC

abundance: once
len: 15
v_gene: TRBV9
j_gene: TRBJ2-3
d_gene: .
CDR3aa: CASSLSGFHTDTQYF
CDR3nt: TGTGCCAGCAGCCTTAGCGGTTTCCACACAGATACGCAGTATTTT

abundance: .
len: 14
v_gene: TRBV7-9
j_gene: TRBJ1-1
d_gene: TRBD1
CDR3aa: CASSSTGKGTEAFF
CDR3nt: TGTGCCAGCAGCTCGACAGGGAAGGGCACTGAAGCTTTCTTT

abundance: once
len: 13
v_gene: TRBV5-1
j_gene: TRBJ1-3
d_gene: .
CDR3aa: CASSGGGGNTIYF
CDR3nt: TGCGCCAGCAGCGGAGGCGGTGGAAACACCATATATTTT

abundance: .
len: 16
v_gene: TRBV24-1
j_gene: TRBJ1-5
d_gene: .
CDR3aa: CATPNPRDTKDQPQHF
CDR3nt: TGTGCCACCCCCAACCCCCGGGACACCAAGGATCAGCCCCAGCATTTT

abundance: .
len: 15
v_gene: TRBV6-5
j_gene: TRBJ2-7
d_gene: .
CDR3aa: CASSPYRVLRNEQYF
CDR3nt: TGTGCCAGCAGTCCTTACAGGGTTCTTAGGAACGAGCAGTACTTC

abundance: .
len: 14
v_gene: TRBV7-3
j_gene: TRBJ2-1
d_gene: .
CDR3aa: CASSPSSRVHEQFF
CDR3nt: TGTGCCAGCAGCCCCTCCTCCCGAGTCCATGAGCAGTTCTTC

abundance: .
len: 18
v_gene: TRBV27
j_gene: TRBJ1-2
d_gene: .
CDR3aa: CASSLLSLGGAPNYGYTF
CDR3nt: TGTGCCAGCAGTTTGTTATCCTTAGGGGGGGCTCCTAACTATGGCTACACCTTC

abundance: .
len: 13
v_gene: TRBV27
j_gene: TRBJ2-7
d_gene: TRBD1
CDR3aa: CASSRQGDYEQYF
CDR3nt: TGTGCCAGCAGTAGACAGGGTGATTACGAGCAGTACTTC

abundance: few
len: 13
v_gene: TRBV2
j_gene: TRBJ2-1
d_gene: .
CDR3aa: CASSLQGTHEQFF
CDR3nt: TGTGCCAGCAGTCTCCAGGGTACCCATGAGCAGTTCTTC

abundance: .
len: 11
v_gene: TRBV29-1
j_gene: TRBJ1-2
d_gene: .
CDR3aa: CSVVEGVGYTF
CDR3nt: TGCAGCGTTGTCGAGGGGGTGGGCTACACCTTC

abundance: .
len: 10
v_gene: TRBV20-1
j_gene: TRBJ1-2
d_gene: .
CDR3aa: CSARIGHYTF
CDR3nt: TGCAGTGCTAGAATCGGACACTACACCTTC

abundance: .
len: 13
v_gene: TRBV19
j_gene: TRBJ2-3
d_gene: TRBD1
CDR3aa: CASGTGGTDTQYF
CDR3nt: TGTGCCAGTGGGACAGGGGGCACGGATACGCAGTATTTT

abundance: .
len: 14
v_gene: TRBV28
j_gene: TRBJ1-1
d_gene: TRBD1
CDR3aa: CASITGASVTEAFF
CDR3nt: TGTGCCAGCATCACAGGGGCATCGGTCACTGAAGCTTTCTTT

abundance: .
len: 14
v_gene: TRBV18
j_gene: TRBJ2-1
d_gene: TRBD1
CDR3aa: CASSPRDRGNEQFF
CDR3nt: TGTGCCAGCTCACCACGAGACAGGGGGAATGAGCAGTTCTTC

abundance: .
len: 14
v_gene: TRBV27
j_gene: TRBJ2-1
d_gene: .
CDR3aa: CASSRGIDYNEQFF
CDR3nt: TGTGCCAGCAGTAGGGGGATTGATTACAATGAGCAGTTCTTC

abundance: .
len: 14
v_gene: TRBV2
j_gene: TRBJ2-4
d_gene: .
CDR3aa: CASSEAPGENIQYF
CDR3nt: TGTGCCAGCAGTGAAGCCCCCGGAGAAAACATTCAGTACTTC

abundance: .
len: 16
v_gene: TRBV19
j_gene: TRBJ2-3
d_gene: TRBD1
CDR3aa: CASSPQLGQGADTQYF
CDR3nt: TGTGCCAGTAGTCCCCAACTCGGACAGGGTGCAGATACGCAGTATTTT

abundance: .
len: 15
v_gene: TRBV30
j_gene: TRBJ1-1
d_gene: TRBD1
CDR3aa: CAWSAFNRGETEAFF
CDR3nt: TGTGCCTGGAGTGCTTTTAACAGGGGAGAAACTGAAGCTTTCTTT

abundance: few
len: 13
v_gene: TRBV2
j_gene: TRBJ2-5
d_gene: TRBD1
CDR3aa: CATATGGVETQYF
CDR3nt: TGTGCCACCGCGACAGGGGGCGTAGAGACCCAGTACTTC

abundance: .
len: 15
v_gene: TRBV6-6
j_gene: TRBJ2-2
d_gene: TRBD1
CDR3aa: CASTLRQGAFGELFF
CDR3nt: TGTGCCAGCACCCTCCGACAGGGGGCGTTCGGGGAGCTGTTTTTT

abundance: .
len: 16
v_gene: TRBV7-7
j_gene: TRBJ2-3
d_gene: TRBD2
CDR3aa: CASSLLAGGLTDTQYF
CDR3nt: TGTGCTAGCAGCTTACTAGCGGGGGGACTCACAGATACGCAGTATTTT

abundance: .
len: 13
v_gene: TRBV19
j_gene: TRBJ1-1
d_gene: .
CDR3aa: CASSSQGYTEAFF
CDR3nt: TGTGCCAGTAGTTCTCAGGGTTACACTGAAGCTTTCTTT

abundance: .
len: 13
v_gene: TRBV5-1
j_gene: TRBJ2-7
d_gene: .
CDR3aa: CASSLGASYEQYF
CDR3nt: TGCGCCAGCAGCTTGGGGGCTTCCTACGAGCAGTACTTC

abundance: .
len: 16
v_gene: TRBV7-9
j_gene: TRBJ1-4
d_gene: TRBD1
CDR3aa: CASSLDPGQGIEKLFF
CDR3nt: TGTGCCAGCAGCTTGGACCCGGGACAGGGGATTGAAAAACTGTTTTTT

abundance: few
len: 14
v_gene: TRBV19
j_gene: TRBJ1-2
d_gene: TRBD1
CDR3aa: CASSIETGNYGYTF
CDR3nt: TGTGCCAGTAGTATTGAGACAGGGAACTATGGCTACACCTTC

abundance: .
len: 15
v_gene: TRBV29-1
j_gene: TRBJ2-1
d_gene: .
CDR3aa: CSVFGMGVHPNEQFF
CDR3nt: TGCAGCGTTTTTGGGATGGGAGTTCACCCCAATGAGCAGTTCTTC

abundance: .
len: 16
v_gene: TRBV24-1
j_gene: TRBJ2-1
d_gene: TRBD2
CDR3aa: CATSDFSSGRAVEQFF
CDR3nt: TGTGCCACCAGTGATTTTTCAAGCGGGAGGGCCGTTGAGCAGTTCTTC

abundance: .
len: 16
v_gene: TRBV9
j_gene: TRBJ2-2
d_gene: .
CDR3aa: CASSVNREKKDGELFF
CDR3nt: TGTGCCAGCAGCGTCAACAGGGAGAAGAAGGACGGGGAGCTGTTTTTT

abundance: once
len: 18
v_gene: TRBV7-6
j_gene: TRBJ1-5
d_gene: TRBD1
CDR3aa: CASSLIPNVGRGSQPQHF
CDR3nt: TGTGCCAGCAGCTTAATACCTAATGTGGGCAGGGGGTCGCAGCCCCAGCATTTT

abundance: .
len: 15
v_gene: TRBV9
j_gene: TRBJ2-1
d_gene: TRBD1
CDR3aa: CASSETGNSYNEQFF
CDR3nt: TGTGCCAGCAGCGAGACAGGGAACTCCTACAATGAGCAGTTCTTC

abundance: .
len: 14
v_gene: TRBV7-3
j_gene: TRBJ2-2
d_gene: TRBD2
CDR3aa: CASRVSGTTGELFF
CDR3nt: TGTGCCAGCAGAGTTAGCGGGACTACCGGGGAGCTGTTTTTT

abundance: .
len: 18
v_gene: TRBV19
j_gene: TRBJ1-3
d_gene: .
CDR3aa: CASSITNLQGTAGNTIYF
CDR3nt: TGTGCCAGTAGTATCACAAACTTACAGGGAACGGCTGGAAACACCATATATTTT

abundance: once
len: 17
v_gene: TRBV7-9
j_gene: TRBJ1-2
d_gene: .
CDR3aa: CASSHPQFQLANYGYTF
CDR3nt: TGTGCCAGCAGCCACCCCCAGTTCCAGCTAGCTAACTATGGCTACACCTTC

abundance: .
len: 13
v_gene: TRBV10-3
j_gene: TRBJ2-1
d_gene: TRBD2
CDR3aa: CAIAAGESNEQFF
CDR3nt: TGTGCCATCGCAGCGGGAGAAAGCAATGAGCAGTTCTTC

abundance: .
len: 15
v_gene: TRBV28
j_gene: TRBJ2-7
d_gene: TRBD1
CDR3aa: CASSFTYRGSHEQYF
CDR3nt: TGTGCCAGCAGTTTCACATACAGGGGGTCCCACGAGCAGTACTTC

abundance: .
len: 15
v_gene: TRBV5-1
j_gene: TRBJ1-1
d_gene: .
CDR3aa: CASSLNQGRNTEAFF
CDR3nt: TGCGCCAGCAGCTTGAATCAGGGCAGAAACACTGAAGCTTTCTTT

abundance: .
len: 15
v_gene: TRBV18
j_gene: TRBJ2-5
d_gene: TRBD2
CDR3aa: CASSPGTSGEETQYF
CDR3nt: TGTGCCAGCTCACCCGGGACTAGCGGGGAAGAGACCCAGTACTTC

abundance: .
len: 13
v_gene: TRBV11-2
j_gene: TRBJ2-3
d_gene: .
CDR3aa: CASSLGQADTQYF
CDR3nt: TGTGCCAGCAGCTTAGGTCAGGCAGATACGCAGTATTTT

abundance: .
len: 15
v_gene: TRBV20-1
j_gene: TRBJ1-6
d_gene: .
CDR3aa: CSASRGSAVNSPLHF
CDR3nt: TGCAGTGCTAGTAGAGGGTCTGCCGTTAATTCACCCCTCCACTTT

abundance: .
len: 15
v_gene: TRBV10-3
j_gene: TRBJ1-2
d_gene: .
CDR3aa: CAISEGTTGNYGYTF
CDR3nt: TGTGCCATCAGTGAGGGGACAACTGGAAACTATGGCTACACCTTC

abundance: .
len: 16
v_gene: TRBV19
j_gene: TRBJ2-2
d_gene: TRBD2
CDR3aa: CASRGGGSTYTGELFF
CDR3nt: TGTGCCAGTCGGGGGGGCGGGAGTACGTACACCGGGGAGCTGTTTTTT

abundance: .
len: 15
v_gene: TRBV19
j_gene: TRBJ2-1
d_gene: TRBD2
CDR3aa: CASKKGEAGGNEQFF
CDR3nt: TGTGCCAGTAAAAAGGGGGAGGCGGGGGGCAATGAGCAGTTCTTC

abundance: .
len: 18
v_gene: TRBV7-2
j_gene: TRBJ2-2
d_gene: TRBD2
CDR3aa: CASSLAGLAGTRTGELFF
CDR3nt: TGTGCCAGCAGCTTAGCCGGACTAGCGGGGACCAGGACCGGGGAGCTGTTTTTT